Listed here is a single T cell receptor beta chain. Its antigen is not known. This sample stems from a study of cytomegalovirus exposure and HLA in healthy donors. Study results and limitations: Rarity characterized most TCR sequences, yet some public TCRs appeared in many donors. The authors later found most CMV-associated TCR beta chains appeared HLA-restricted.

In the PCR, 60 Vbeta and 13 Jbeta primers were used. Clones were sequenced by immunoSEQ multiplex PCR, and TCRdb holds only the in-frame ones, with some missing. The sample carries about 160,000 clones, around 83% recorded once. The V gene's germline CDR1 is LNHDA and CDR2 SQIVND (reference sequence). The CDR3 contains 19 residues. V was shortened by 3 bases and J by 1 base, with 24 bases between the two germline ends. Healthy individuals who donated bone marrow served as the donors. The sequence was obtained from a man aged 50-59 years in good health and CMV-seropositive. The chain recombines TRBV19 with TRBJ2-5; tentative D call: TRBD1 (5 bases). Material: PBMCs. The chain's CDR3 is CASSMVFRGAGSTQETQYF. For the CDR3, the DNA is TGTGCCAGTAGTATGGTTTTTCGTGGGGCAGGGTCTACCCAAGAGACCCAGTACTTC.